Listed here is a single TCR beta chain. Its matching antigen is unknown. The CDR3 loop spans 14 amino acids. CDR1 SEHNR and CDR2 FQNEAQ come from the germline V gene (reference sequence). Trimming removed 4 bases at V and 4 bases at J, with 11 bases between. The table came from immunoSEQ multiplex PCR; TCRdb's copy has only in-frame clones and leaves some out. The table shows approximately 89,000 clones, with approximately 92% occurring only once. The data originate from a study of graft-versus-host responses after intestinal transplantation. Study information: Each of the recipients got a multivisceral, liver-intestinal, or isolated intestinal transplant. Anti-thymocyte globulin induction preceded about 3 years of tacrolimus and steroid maintenance in all recipients.

Study observations and caveats: In patients with graft-donor T cell macrochimerism, allograft graft-versus-host to host-versus-graft clonal ratios were high. Recipient marrow held GvH clones, some first seen in ileum or blood.

V and J are TRBV7-9 and TRBJ2-1, with a weak D call TRBD2 (6 bases). The sample consisted of unstimulated CD8+ T cells sorted from spleen or lymph node cells, taken before transplant. This TCR was recovered from a human donor who was the organ donor for an intestinal transplant. DNA of the CDR3: TGTGCCAGCAGCTCGGGACTTCAGTACAATGAGCAGTTCTTC. This sequence encodes CASSSGLQYNEQFF.